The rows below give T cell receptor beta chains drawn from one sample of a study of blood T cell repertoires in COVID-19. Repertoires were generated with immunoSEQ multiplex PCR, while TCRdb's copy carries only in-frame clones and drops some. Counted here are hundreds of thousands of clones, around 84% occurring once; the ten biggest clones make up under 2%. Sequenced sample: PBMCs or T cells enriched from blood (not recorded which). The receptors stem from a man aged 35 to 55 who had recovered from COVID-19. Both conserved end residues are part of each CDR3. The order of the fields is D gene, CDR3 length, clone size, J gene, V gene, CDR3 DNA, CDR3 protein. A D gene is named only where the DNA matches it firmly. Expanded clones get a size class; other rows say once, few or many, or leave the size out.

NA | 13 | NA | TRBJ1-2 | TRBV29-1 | TGCAGCGTTAGAATACAGGCCGCCTATGGCTACACCTTC | CSVRIQAAYGYTF
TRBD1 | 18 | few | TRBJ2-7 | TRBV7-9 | TGTGCCAGCAGCTTAGTTGTGGAGGACAGGGGAAAATCGCACGAGCAGTACTTC | CASSLVVEDRGKSHEQYF
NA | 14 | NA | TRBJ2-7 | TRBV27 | TGTGCCAGCAGTTTCGATGGGACACCAGGGGAGCAGTACTTC | CASSFDGTPGEQYF
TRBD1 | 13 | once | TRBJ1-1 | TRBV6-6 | TGTGCCAGCAGTTACAGCAGGGGGACTGAAGCTTTCTTT | CASSYSRGTEAFF
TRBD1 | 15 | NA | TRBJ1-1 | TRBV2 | TGTGCCAGCAGTGTACAGGGGAGCCCGAACACTGAAGCTTTCTTT | CASSVQGSPNTEAFF
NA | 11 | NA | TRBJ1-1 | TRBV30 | TGTGCCTGGAGGTTTGGGGGGGAAGCTTTCTTT | CAWRFGGEAFF
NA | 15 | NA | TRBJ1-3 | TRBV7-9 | TGTGCCAGCAGCTTAGTTGACCTAGGGGATGACACCATATATTTT | CASSLVDLGDDTIYF
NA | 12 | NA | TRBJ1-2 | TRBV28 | TGTGCCAGCAGTCAACAGGGAGACGGCTACACCTTC | CASSQQGDGYTF
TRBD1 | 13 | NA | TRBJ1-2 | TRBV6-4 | TGTGCCAGCAGGGGGACAGAGAACTATGGCTACACCTTC | CASRGTENYGYTF
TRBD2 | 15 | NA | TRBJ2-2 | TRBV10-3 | TGTGCCATCAGTGTAAGCGGGGGGCGCACCGGGGAGCTGTTTTTT | CAISVSGGRTGELFF
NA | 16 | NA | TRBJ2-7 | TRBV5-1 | TGCGCCAGCAGCTTGGTTTTCGGGGTTTCTTCGCACGAGCAGTACTTC | CASSLVFGVSSHEQYF
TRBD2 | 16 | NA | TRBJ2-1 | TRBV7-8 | TGTGCCAGCAGCTTTCTAGCGGGGGCCCCCTACAATGAGCAGTTCTTC | CASSFLAGAPYNEQFF
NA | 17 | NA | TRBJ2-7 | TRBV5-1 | TGCGCCAGCAGCTTGGCAGTTCTGGACTCGAGCTCCTACGAGCAGTACTTC | CASSLAVLDSSSYEQYF
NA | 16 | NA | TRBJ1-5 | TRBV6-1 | TGTGCCAGCAGTGAAGCTTCAGGGTGGGGCAATCAGCCCCAGCATTTT | CASSEASGWGNQPQHF
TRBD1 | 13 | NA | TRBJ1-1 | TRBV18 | TGTGCCAGCTCATTGACAGGGGACACTGAAGCTTTCTTT | CASSLTGDTEAFF
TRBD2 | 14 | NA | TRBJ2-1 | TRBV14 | TGTGCCAGCAGCCAATTAGCGGGAGGGGATGAGCAGTTCTTC | CASSQLAGGDEQFF
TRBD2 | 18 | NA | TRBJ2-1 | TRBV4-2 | TGTGCCAGCAGTCCTATTACGACTAGCGGAATTCCCTACAATGAGCAGTTCTTC | CASSPITTSGIPYNEQFF
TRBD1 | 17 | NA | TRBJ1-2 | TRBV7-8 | TGTGCCAGCAGCGCCAGAGTACCGGGACAGGGGACGCATGGCTACACCTTC | CASSARVPGQGTHGYTF
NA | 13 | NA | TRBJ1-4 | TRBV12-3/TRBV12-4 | TGTGCCAGCAGTTTTCTCGCCGGGGAAAAACTGTTTTTT | CASSFLAGEKLFF
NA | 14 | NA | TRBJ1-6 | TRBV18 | TGTGCCAGCTCGGACAGAGGGGCAATTGTAGCCCTCCACTTT | CASSDRGAIVALHF
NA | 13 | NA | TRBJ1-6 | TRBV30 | TGTGCCCACGCGTCCTCCTATAATTCACCCCTCCACTTT | CAHASSYNSPLHF
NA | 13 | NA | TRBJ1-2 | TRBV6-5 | TGTGCCAGCAGTTACGGTCAGGCACGGGGCTACACCTTC | CASSYGQARGYTF
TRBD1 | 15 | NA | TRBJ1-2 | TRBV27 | TGTGCCAGCAGTTACCGGACAGGGGGACACTATGGCTACACCTTC | CASSYRTGGHYGYTF